This T cell receptor (beta chain) was identified during a study of CD8+ T cells in alopecia areata. The CDR3 loop spans 13 amino acids. The germline V gene has CDR1 GTSNPN and CDR2 SVGIG (reference sequence). V gave up 2 bases and J gave up 4 bases, with 12 bases separating them. Extracted RNA was reverse transcribed into cDNA, the sequencing template. The table came from immunoSEQ multiplex PCR; TCRdb's copy has only in-frame clones and leaves some out. The sample carries 95,000 to 100,000 clones, approximately 63% recorded once. Treatment defined: oral pan-JAK inhibitor, 5-10 mg twice daily. The sequence was obtained from a human donor with alopecia areata. The chain joins TRBV30 to TRBJ2-7, with TRBD2 as a possible D gene (7 bases). The input for sequencing was CD8+ T cells sorted from blood, taken at approximately week 56, from a patient treated with tofacitinib. CDR3 DNA sequence: TGTGCCTGGAGTTTGGGGGGGCTTTACGAGCAGTACTTC. Residues: CAWSLGGLYEQYF.